This T cell receptor (beta chain) was identified during a study of blood T cell repertoires in COVID-19. Study details: Spain, Italy and the United States supplied samples that represented acute and convalescent COVID-19. PBMCs, B-cell-depleted T cells, or T cells were the source of the cDNA or gDNA that made up the material.

The germline V gene encodes CDR1 MDHEN and CDR2 SYDVKM. The V and J ends lost 8 bases and 7 bases, in that order; junction bases with no gene match: 9. The CDR3 is 14 amino acids. TCRdb keeps only in-frame clones here, not all; method: immunoSEQ multiplex PCR. The data show about 300,000 clones, about four fifths seen once. The rearrangement joins TRBV28 to TRBJ2-1; 9 nucleotides agree with TRBD1. This receptor was obtained from a human donor with COVID-19, enrolled during active disease. The donor label of this sample is uncertain. Sequences were obtained from peripheral blood. The CDR3 reads CASRPGGQGNEQFF. DNA of the CDR3: TGTGCCAGCCGACCCGGAGGACAGGGGAATGAGCAGTTCTTC.